The source of this T cell receptor beta chain is a study of technical replicates of blood from a few donors. Only in-frame clones appear in the TCRdb table, and some are missing; sequencing was by immunoSEQ multiplex PCR. This sample has 77,000 or so clones, with roughly 92% found just once. Remarks on this clone: One junction end does not reproduce the germline sequence, and a read error may be involved.

Germline CDR1 and CDR2: SNHLY and FYNNEI. The CDR3 extends over 17 amino acids. This sequence was found in a human donor in good health. The chain joins TRBV2 to TRBJ1-2; D is unresolved. Material for sequencing was T cells isolated from PBMCs. The chain's CDR3 is CASTELTDPEENYGYTF. The CDR3 nucleotides are TGTGCCAGCACTGAACTGACGGACCCGGAGGAAAACTATGGCTACACCTTC.